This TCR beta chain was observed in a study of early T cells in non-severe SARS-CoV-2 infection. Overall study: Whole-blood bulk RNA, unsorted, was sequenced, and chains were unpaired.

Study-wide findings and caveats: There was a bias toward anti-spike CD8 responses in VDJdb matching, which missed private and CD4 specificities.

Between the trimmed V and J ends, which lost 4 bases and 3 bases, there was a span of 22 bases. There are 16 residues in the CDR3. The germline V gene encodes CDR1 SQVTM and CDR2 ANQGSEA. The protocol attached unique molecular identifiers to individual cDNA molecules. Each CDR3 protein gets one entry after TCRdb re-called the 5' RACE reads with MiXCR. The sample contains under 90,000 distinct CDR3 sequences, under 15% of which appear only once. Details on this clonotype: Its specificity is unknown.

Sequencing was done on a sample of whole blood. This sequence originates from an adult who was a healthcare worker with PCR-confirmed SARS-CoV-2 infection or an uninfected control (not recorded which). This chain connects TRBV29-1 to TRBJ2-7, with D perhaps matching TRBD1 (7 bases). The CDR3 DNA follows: TGCAGCGTTGCGGGAGTTTACCGGGACAGCGGCTACGAGCAGTACTTC. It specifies CSVAGVYRDSGYEQYF.